Listed here are 10 T cell receptor beta chains from one sample, sequenced in a study of shared clonotypes between healthy human individuals. Measured with immunoSEQ multiplex PCR; TCRdb has only the in-frame clones, and not every one. The sample holds about 490,000 clones; 76% are singletons and the top ten take 10% to 15%. Sequenced material: PBMCs. The receptors come from a woman in her forties in good health. Some clones in this sample may be carry-over from other donors' samples.

The chain recombines TRBV30 with TRBJ1-2; 9 positions match TRBD1. V lost 4 bases and J lost 3; bases outside the gene matches: 3. This CDR3 is 13 amino acids long. The germline gives CDR1 GTSNPN, CDR2 SVGIG (reference sequence). CDR3 nucleotide sequence: TGTGCCTGGACGGACAGGGGCGACTATGGCTACACCTTC. Its translation is CAWTDRGDYGYTF.

The V gene is TRBV7-9, the J gene TRBJ2-1; D is undetermined. This CDR3 region has 10 residues. Germline V CDR1 and CDR2: SEHNR, FQNEAQ (reference sequence). The V end lost 1 base, the J end lost 8 bases, and 0 bases lay between the germline ends. The DNA of the CDR3 is TGTGCCAGCAGCTTAGATGAGCAGTTCTTC. It translates to CASSLDEQFF.

The rearrangement joins TRBV2 to TRBJ2-7; D ambiguous. CDR1 SNHLY and CDR2 FYNNEI come from the germline V gene. This CDR3 is built from 17 residues. The V end was cut by 0 bases, the J end by 3 bases, with 18 bases between. The CDR3 sequence: CASSEAPFAIGRYEQYF. The CDR3 coding sequence is TGTGCCAGCAGTGAAGCCCCCTTCGCTATCGGTCGCTACGAGCAGTACTTC.

This clone was detected ten times or more. This sequence joins TRBV2 and TRBJ2-7, with D perhaps matching TRBD1 (6 bases). Germline V gene data show CDR1 as SNHLY and CDR2 as FYNNEI. The CDR3 spans 12 residues. Trimming shortened V by 2 bases and J by 9 bases, and 11 bases separated the two germline ends. The DNA of the CDR3 is TGTGCCAGCAGTGAAACAGGGACCGGGCAGTACTTC. This encodes CASSETGTGQYF.

CDR3 amino acids: CAWDRVNTEAFF. In DNA form, the CDR3 reads TGTGCCTGGGACAGGGTGAACACTGAAGCTTTCTTT. This chain joins TRBV30 and TRBJ1-1; 7 positions match TRBD1. CDR1 and CDR2 from the germline V gene are GTSNPN and SVGIG (reference sequence). V lost 5 bases, J lost 0 bases, and 0 bases stayed unmatched. The CDR3 runs 12 residues.

The chain uses TRBV18 and TRBJ2-5; the D call may be TRBD1 or TRBD2 (5 bases each). The germline V gene encodes CDR1 KGHSH and CDR2 LQKENI. V lost 3 bases and J 5 bases, leaving 13 bases between the germline ends. The length of the CDR3 is 14 residues. The CDR3 protein is CASSPGLGEETQYF. The CDR3 nucleotides are TGTGCCAGCTCACCCGGTCTGGGGGAGGAGACCCAGTACTTC.

This rearrangement joins TRBV5-6 to TRBJ2-2; D may match TRBD1 or TRBD2 (5 bases each). This CDR3 contains 18 residues. CDR1 and CDR2 (germline): SGHDT, YYEEEE. Trimming left V 4 bases short and J 4 bases short, with 23 bases between. The CDR3 protein is CASSLGKRGAFSTGELFF. The DNA of the CDR3 is TGTGCCAGCAGCCTCGGGAAGAGGGGCGCTTTCAGCACCGGGGAGCTGTTTTTT.

Points on this clone: Different DNA sequences within this sample yield the same CDR3. The chain combines TRBV9 with TRBJ2-1, with D perhaps matching TRBD2 (6 bases). Germline V gene lookup returns CDR1 SGDLS and CDR2 YYNGEE. This CDR3 has 15 amino acids. V was cut by 3 bases and J by 1 base, with 11 bases left in between. Here the CDR3 reads CASSARDSSYNEQFF. CDR3 DNA: TGTGCCAGCAGCGCAAGGGACTCATCCTACAATGAGCAGTTCTTC.

The chain has TRBV28 and TRBJ1-5; no reliable D call. This CDR3 spans 15 amino acids. Trimming pared 3 bases from V and 1 base from J, leaving 10 bases between. Germline V gives CDR1 MDHEN, CDR2 SYDVKM. This CDR3 reads CASSFQGKSNQPQHF. The CDR3 region has the DNA TGTGCCAGCAGTTTCCAAGGGAAAAGCAATCAGCCCCAGCATTTT.

CDR3 sequence (DNA): TGTGCCAGCAGCCAAGGGGGACTAGCGGATAAAGAGACCCAGTACTTC. Translating it yields CASSQGGLADKETQYF. The gene calls are TRBV4-2 and TRBJ2-5; TRBD2 aligns across 11 bases. The CDR3 consists of 16 residues. V was clipped by 1 base and J by 3 bases; unmatched bases: 4. The germline V gene encodes CDR1 LGHNA and CDR2 YNFKEQ.